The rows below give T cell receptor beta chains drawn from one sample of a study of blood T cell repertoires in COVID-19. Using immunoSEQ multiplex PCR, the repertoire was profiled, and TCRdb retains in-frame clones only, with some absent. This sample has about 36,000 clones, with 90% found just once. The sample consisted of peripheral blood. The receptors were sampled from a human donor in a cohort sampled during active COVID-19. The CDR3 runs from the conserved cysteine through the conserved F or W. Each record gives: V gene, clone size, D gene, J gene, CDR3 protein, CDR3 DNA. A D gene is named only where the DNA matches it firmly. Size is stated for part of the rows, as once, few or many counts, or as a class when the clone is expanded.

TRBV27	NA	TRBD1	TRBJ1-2	CASSLAGGHGYTF	TGTGCCAGCAGTTTGGCAGGGGGCCATGGCTACACCTTC
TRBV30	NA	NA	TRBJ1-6	CAGRGQYNSPLHF	TGTGCCGGCCGAGGACAGTATAATTCACCCCTCCACTTT
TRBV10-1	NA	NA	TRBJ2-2	CASSGGGTGELFF	TGCGCCAGCAGTGGAGGGGGCACCGGGGAGCTGTTTTTT
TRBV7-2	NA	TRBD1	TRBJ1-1	CASSLGTGDTEAFF	TGTGCCAGCAGCTTAGGGACAGGGGACACTGAAGCTTTCTTT
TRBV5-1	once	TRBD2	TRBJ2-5	CASSPGTSGPGTQYF	TGCGCCAGCAGCCCCGGGACTAGCGGGCCGGGGACCCAGTACTTC
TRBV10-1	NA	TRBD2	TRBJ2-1	CASSESAGAIYNEQFF	TGCGCCAGCAGTGAGTCGGCGGGAGCCATTTACAATGAGCAGTTCTTC
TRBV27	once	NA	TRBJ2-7	CASSRFAATFYEQYF	TGTGCCAGCAGTAGATTCGCGGCGACTTTCTACGAGCAGTACTTC
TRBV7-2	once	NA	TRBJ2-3	CASSHRVLGTDTQYF	TGTGCCAGCAGCCACAGGGTGCTAGGCACAGATACGCAGTATTTT
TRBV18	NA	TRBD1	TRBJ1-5	CASSAGTGNSNQPQHF	TGTGCCAGCTCAGCCGGGACAGGGAATAGCAATCAGCCCCAGCATTTT
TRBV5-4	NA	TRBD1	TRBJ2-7	CASSLGRTGAWNEQYF	TGTGCCAGCAGCTTGGGTAGGACAGGGGCCTGGAACGAGCAGTACTTC
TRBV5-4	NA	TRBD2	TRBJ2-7	CASSLPSGETYEQYF	TGTGCCAGCAGCTTGCCCAGCGGGGAAACCTACGAGCAGTACTTC
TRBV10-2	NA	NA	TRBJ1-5	CASSRTALEQPQHF	TGCGCCAGCAGTCGGACAGCGCTGGAGCAGCCCCAGCATTTT
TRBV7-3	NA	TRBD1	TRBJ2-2	CASSPHGTGVGGELFF	TGTGCCAGCAGCCCCCACGGGACAGGGGTCGGCGGGGAGCTGTTTTTT
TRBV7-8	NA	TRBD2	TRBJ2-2	CASSQTPIGRLAGDGRNTGELFF	TGTGCCAGCAGCCAGACCCCCATAGGCCGACTAGCGGGAGATGGGCGGAACACCGGGGAGCTGTTTTTT
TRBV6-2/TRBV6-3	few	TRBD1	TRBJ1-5	CASSYSGQGQPQHF	TGTGCCAGCAGTTACTCGGGACAGGGGCAGCCCCAGCATTTT
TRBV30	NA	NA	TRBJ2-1	CAWSRQDSYNEQFF	TGTGCCTGGAGCCGACAGGACTCCTACAATGAGCAGTTCTTC
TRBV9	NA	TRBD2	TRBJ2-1	CASSSIPGLAFIEQFF	TGTGCCAGCAGCTCCATCCCGGGACTAGCGTTTATTGAGCAGTTCTTC
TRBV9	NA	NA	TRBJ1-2	CASSVLMADSRTF	TGTGCCAGCAGCGTATTAATGGCAGACTCACGCACCTTC
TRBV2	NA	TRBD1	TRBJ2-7	CASSLGQGYEQYF	TGTGCCAGCAGCCTGGGACAGGGGTATGAGCAGTACTTC
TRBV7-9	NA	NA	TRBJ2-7	CASSLGRVYEQYF	TGTGCCAGCAGCTTAGGGAGGGTGTACGAGCAGTACTTC
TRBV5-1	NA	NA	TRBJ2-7	CASLGSEQYF	TGCGCCAGCCTCGGGAGCGAGCAGTACTTC
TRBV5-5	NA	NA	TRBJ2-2	CASSPQQVGELFF	TGTGCCAGCAGCCCTCAGCAGGTCGGGGAGCTGTTTTTT
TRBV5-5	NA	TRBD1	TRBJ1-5	CASSLSRGQGVNQPQHF	TGTGCCAGCAGCTTGTCCAGGGGGCAAGGGGTCAATCAGCCCCAGCATTTT
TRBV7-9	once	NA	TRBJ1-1	CASSSLTGPPQAFF	TGTGCCAGCAGTTCTCTGACAGGTCCTCCCCAAGCTTTCTTT
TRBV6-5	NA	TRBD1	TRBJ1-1	CASRRTGNTEAFF	TGTGCCAGCAGGCGGACAGGGAACACTGAAGCTTTCTTT
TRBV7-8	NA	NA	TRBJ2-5	CASTPTGAGGETQYF	TGTGCCAGCACTCCCACCGGGGCCGGGGGAGAGACCCAGTACTTC
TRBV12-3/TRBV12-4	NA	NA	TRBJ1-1	CASALARDTEAFF	TGTGCCAGCGCCCTGGCCAGGGACACTGAAGCTTTCTTT
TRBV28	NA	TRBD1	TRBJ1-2	CASSSGQMNGYTF	TGTGCCAGCAGTTCGGGACAGATGAATGGCTACACCTTC
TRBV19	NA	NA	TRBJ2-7	CASSFAGSRSTYEQYF	TGTGCCAGTAGTTTCGCAGGGTCCCGATCGACCTACGAGCAGTACTTC
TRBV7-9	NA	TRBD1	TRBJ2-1	CASSLQTTGTRNEQFF	TGTGCCAGCAGCTTACAAACGACAGGGACGAGGAATGAGCAGTTCTTC
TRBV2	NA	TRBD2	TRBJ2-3	CASIAREGSDTQYF	TGTGCCAGCATCGCGCGGGAGGGCTCAGATACGCAGTATTTT
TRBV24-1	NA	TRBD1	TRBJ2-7	CATSDPGQGPGEQYF	TGTGCCACCAGTGACCCTGGACAGGGACCCGGCGAGCAGTACTTC